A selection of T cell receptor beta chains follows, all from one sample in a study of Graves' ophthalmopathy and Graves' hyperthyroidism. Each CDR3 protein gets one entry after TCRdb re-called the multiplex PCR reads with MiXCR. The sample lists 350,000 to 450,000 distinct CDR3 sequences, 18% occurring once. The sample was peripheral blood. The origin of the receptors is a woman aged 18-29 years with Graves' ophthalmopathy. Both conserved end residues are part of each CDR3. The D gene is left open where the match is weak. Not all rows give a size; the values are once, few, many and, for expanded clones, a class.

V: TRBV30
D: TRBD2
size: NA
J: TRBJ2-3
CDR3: CAWSVTGTSGGARDTQYF
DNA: TGTGCCTGGAGTGTAACTGGGACTAGCGGGGGGGCCCGGGATACGCAGTATTTT

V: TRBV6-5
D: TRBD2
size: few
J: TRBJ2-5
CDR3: CASGQREVETQYF
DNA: TGTGCCAGCGGACAGCGGGAGGTAGAGACCCAGTACTTC

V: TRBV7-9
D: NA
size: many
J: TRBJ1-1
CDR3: CASSLGAGFTEAFF
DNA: TGTGCCAGCAGCTTAGGGGCGGGGTTCACTGAAGCTTTCTTT

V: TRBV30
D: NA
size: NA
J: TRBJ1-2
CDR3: CAWSVNNYGYTF
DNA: TGTGCCTGGAGTGTAAATAACTATGGCTACACCTTC

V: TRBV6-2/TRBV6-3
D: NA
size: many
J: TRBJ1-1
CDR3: CASRPQGRNTEAFF
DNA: TGTGCCAGCAGACCCCAGGGGAGGAACACTGAAGCTTTCTTT

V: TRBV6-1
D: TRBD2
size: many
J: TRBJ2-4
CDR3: CASSEGRGGLVAKNIQYF
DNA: TGTGCCAGCAGTGAAGGGCGGGGGGGCCTTGTGGCCAAAAACATTCAGTACTTC

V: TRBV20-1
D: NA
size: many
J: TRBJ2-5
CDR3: CSASAQDRRPRAQYF
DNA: TGCAGTGCTAGTGCCCAAGACAGACGACCTCGGGCCCAGTACTTC

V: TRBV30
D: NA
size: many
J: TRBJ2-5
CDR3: CAWTPGLPGETQYF
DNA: TGTGCCTGGACCCCGGGACTTCCGGGGGAGACCCAGTACTTC

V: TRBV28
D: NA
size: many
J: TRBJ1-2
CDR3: CASSWPGIPYGYTF
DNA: TGTGCCAGCAGTTGGCCGGGAATCCCCTATGGCTACACCTTC

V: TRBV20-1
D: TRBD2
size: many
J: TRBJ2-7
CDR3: CSASRLTSGSYEQYF
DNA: TGCAGTGCTAGTCGCCTGACTAGCGGATCCTACGAGCAGTACTTC

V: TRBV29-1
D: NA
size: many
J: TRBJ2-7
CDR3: CSAAKQRNFHEQYF
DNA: TGCAGCGCCGCTAAACAGCGGAACTTCCACGAGCAGTACTTC

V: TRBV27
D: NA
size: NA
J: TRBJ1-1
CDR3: CASTTSWAPTRGTEAFF
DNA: TGTGCCAGCACCACCTCCTGGGCCCCGACGCGGGGAACTGAAGCTTTCTTT

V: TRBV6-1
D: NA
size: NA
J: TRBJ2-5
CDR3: CASRAGDGETQYF
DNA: TGTGCCAGCAGGGCAGGGGACGGGGAGACCCAGTACTTC

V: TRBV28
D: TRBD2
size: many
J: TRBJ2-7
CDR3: CARGAGYGTAGCYEQYF
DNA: TGTGCCAGAGGAGCCGGGTATGGCACAGCGGGGTGCTACGAGCAGTACTTC

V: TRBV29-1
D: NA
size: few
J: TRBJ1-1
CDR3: CSVLASMNTEAFF
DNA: TGCAGCGTGCTGGCCTCCATGAACACTGAAGCTTTCTTT

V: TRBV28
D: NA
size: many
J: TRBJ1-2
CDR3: CASRSTWDYGYTF
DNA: TGTGCCAGCAGATCGACTTGGGACTATGGCTACACCTTC

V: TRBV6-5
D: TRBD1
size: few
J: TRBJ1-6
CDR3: CVSSSAHRGYSPLHF
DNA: TGTGTCAGCAGTTCCGCGCACAGGGGGTACTCACCCCTCCACTTT

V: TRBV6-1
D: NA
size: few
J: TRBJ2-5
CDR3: CASSAQQGVETQYF
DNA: TGTGCCAGCAGTGCACAGCAGGGAGTGGAGACCCAGTACTTC

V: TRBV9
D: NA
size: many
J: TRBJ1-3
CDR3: CASSIQEISGNTIYF
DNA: TGTGCCAGCAGCATCCAGGAGATCTCTGGAAACACCATATATTTT

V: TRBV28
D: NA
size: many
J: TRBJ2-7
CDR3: CASSAPRGDIHVDEQYF
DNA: TGTGCCAGCAGTGCCCCCCGGGGGGACATCCACGTTGACGAGCAGTACTTC

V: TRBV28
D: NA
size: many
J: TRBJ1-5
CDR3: CASSLLKGSNQPQHF
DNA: TGTGCCAGCAGTTTATTAAAGGGGAGCAATCAGCCCCAGCATTTT

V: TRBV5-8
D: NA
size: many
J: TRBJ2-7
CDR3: CASSLGGEKSSYEQYF
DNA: TGTGCCAGCAGCCTCGGTGGCGAGAAGAGCTCCTACGAGCAGTACTTC

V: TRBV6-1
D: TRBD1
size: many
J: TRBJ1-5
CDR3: CASSRWQGGNQPQHF
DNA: TGTGCCAGCAGTCGATGGCAGGGGGGCAATCAGCCCCAGCATTTT

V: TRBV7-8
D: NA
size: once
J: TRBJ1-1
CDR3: CASSLAGGAGEAFF
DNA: TGTGCCAGCAGCTTAGCCGGGGGTGCGGGTGAAGCTTTCTTT

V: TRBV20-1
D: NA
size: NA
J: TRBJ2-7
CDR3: CSAAYKSSYEQYF
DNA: TGCAGTGCTGCCTACAAGAGCTCCTACGAGCAGTACTTC

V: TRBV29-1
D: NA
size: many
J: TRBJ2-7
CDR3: CSVEVRGGRAYEQYF
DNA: TGCAGCGTTGAAGTCAGGGGCGGCAGGGCCTACGAGCAGTACTTC

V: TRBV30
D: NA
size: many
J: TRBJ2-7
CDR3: CAWIGIDRYEQYF
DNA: TGTGCCTGGATCGGTATAGACAGATACGAGCAGTACTTC

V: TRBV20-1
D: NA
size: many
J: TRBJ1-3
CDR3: CSAQSGNTIYF
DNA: TGCAGTGCCCAAAGTGGAAACACCATATATTTT

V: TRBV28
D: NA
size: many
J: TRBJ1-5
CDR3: CASEGVNGQPQHF
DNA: TGTGCCAGCGAGGGGGTAAACGGTCAGCCCCAGCATTTT

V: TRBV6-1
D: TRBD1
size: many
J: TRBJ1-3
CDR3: CASGKIDRAFLPTSSGNTIYF
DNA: TGTGCCAGCGGTAAAATAGACAGGGCCTTCTTACCTACGAGCTCTGGAAACACCATATATTTT

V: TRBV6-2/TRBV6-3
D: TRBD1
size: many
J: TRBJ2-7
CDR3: CASRSRDRGSYEQYF
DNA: TGTGCCAGCAGGTCCCGGGACAGGGGATCCTACGAGCAGTACTTC

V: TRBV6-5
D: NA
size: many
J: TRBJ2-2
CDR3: CASRHLVGAENGELFF
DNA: TGTGCCAGCAGACACCTTGTGGGGGCCGAGAACGGGGAGCTGTTTTTT

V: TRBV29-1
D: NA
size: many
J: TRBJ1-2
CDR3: CSVEAPGSGGYTF
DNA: TGCAGCGTTGAGGCACCGGGGTCAGGGGGCTACACCTTC

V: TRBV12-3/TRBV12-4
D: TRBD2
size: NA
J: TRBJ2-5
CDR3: CASRLGAGGPETQYF
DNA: TGTGCCAGCAGGCTCGGAGCGGGGGGGCCAGAGACCCAGTACTTC

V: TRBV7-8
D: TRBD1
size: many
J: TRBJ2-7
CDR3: CASSTRRDRGVEQYF
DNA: TGTGCCAGCAGCACCCGCCGGGACAGGGGAGTCGAGCAGTACTTC

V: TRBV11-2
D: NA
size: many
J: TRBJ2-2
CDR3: CASHSFRGDTGELFF
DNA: TGTGCCAGCCACTCGTTCAGGGGGGACACCGGGGAGCTGTTTTTT

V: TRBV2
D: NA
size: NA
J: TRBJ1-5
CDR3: CASSEARQRNQPQHF
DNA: TGTGCCAGCAGTGAAGCTAGACAGCGAAATCAGCCCCAGCATTTT

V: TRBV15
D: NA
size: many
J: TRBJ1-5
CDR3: CATSRANQPQHF
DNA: TGTGCCACCAGCAGAGCAAATCAGCCCCAGCATTTT

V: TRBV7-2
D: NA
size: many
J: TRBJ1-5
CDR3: CASSLEQYSNQPQHF
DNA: TGTGCCAGCAGCTTAGAACAGTATAGCAATCAGCCCCAGCATTTT

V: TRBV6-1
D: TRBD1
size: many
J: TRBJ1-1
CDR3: CASRGGFRGPNTEAFF
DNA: TGTGCCAGCAGGGGAGGGTTCAGGGGGCCGAACACTGAAGCTTTCTTT

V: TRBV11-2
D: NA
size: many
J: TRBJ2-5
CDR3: CASSLRDSGAKTQYF
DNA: TGTGCCAGCAGCCTTAGGGACAGCGGGGCGAAGACCCAGTACTTC